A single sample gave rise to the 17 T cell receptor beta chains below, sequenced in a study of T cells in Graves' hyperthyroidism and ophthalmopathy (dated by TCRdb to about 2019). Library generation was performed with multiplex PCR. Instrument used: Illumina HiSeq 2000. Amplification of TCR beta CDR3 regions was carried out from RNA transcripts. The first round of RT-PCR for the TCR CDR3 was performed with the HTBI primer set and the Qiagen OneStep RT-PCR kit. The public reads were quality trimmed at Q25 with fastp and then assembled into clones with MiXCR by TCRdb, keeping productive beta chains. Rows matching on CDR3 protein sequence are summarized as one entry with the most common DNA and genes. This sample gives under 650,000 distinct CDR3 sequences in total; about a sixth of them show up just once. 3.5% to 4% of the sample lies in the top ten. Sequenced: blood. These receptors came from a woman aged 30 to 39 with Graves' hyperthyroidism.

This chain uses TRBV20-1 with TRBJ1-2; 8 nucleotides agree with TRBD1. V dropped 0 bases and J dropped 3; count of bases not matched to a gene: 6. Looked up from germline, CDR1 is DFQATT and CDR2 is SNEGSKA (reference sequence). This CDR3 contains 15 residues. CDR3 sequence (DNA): TGCAGTGCTAGAGATCGCCAGGGGGCTCACTATGGCTACACCTTC. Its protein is CSARDRQGAHYGYTF.

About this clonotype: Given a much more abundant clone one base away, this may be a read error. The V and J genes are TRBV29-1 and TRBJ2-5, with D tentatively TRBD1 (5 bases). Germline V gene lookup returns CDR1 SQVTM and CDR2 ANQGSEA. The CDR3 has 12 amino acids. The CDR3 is CIVEDNQETQYF. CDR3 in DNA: TGCATCGTTGAGGACAACCAAGAGACCCAGTACTTC.

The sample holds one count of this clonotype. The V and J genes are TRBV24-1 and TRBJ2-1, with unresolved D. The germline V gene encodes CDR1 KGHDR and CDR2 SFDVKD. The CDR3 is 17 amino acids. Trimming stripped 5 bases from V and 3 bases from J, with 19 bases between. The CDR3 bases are TGTGCCACCAGTGGTGGCGGTTCCTCCCTGGACTACAATGAGCAGTTCTTC. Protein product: CATSGGGSSLDYNEQFF.

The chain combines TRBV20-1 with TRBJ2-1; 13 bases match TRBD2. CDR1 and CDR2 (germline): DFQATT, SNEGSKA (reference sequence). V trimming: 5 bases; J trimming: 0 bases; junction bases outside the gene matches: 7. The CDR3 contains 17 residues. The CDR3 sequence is CSAFRTSGGSSYNEQFF. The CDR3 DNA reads TGCAGTGCTTTCCGGACTAGCGGGGGTAGCTCCTACAATGAGCAGTTCTTC.

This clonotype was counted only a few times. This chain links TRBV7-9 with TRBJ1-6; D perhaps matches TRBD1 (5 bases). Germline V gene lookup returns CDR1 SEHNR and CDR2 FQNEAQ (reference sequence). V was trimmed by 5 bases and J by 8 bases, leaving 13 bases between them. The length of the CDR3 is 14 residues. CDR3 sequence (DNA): TGTGCCAGCAGCCTCATGGGCAGGGATTCACCCCTCCACTTT. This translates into CASSLMGRDSPLHF.

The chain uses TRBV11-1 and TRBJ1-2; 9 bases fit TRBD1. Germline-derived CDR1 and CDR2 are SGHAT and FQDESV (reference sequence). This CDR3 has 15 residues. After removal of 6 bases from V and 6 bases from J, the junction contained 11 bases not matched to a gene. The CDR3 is CASRKTGTGSDGYTF. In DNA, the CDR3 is TGTGCCAGCAGAAAAACCGGGACAGGGAGTGATGGCTACACCTTC.

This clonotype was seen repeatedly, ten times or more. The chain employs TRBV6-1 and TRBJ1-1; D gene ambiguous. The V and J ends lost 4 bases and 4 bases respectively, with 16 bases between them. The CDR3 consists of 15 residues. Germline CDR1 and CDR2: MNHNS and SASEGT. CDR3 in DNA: TGTGCCAGCAGTGTCCGCCCGCTGGGAGGCACTGAAGCTTTCTTT. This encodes CASSVRPLGGTEAFF.

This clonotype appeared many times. CDR3 sequence: CASSLQAGGTDTQYF. The CDR3 nucleotides are TGCGCCAGCAGCTTACAGGCTGGGGGCACAGATACGCAGTATTTT. This sequence joins TRBV5-1 and TRBJ2-3, with a possible D match to TRBD1 (5 bases). Germline values: CDR1 SGHRS, CDR2 YFSETQ. The CDR3 has 15 residues. Between the trimmed V and J ends, which lost 2 bases and 1 base, there was a span of 11 bases.

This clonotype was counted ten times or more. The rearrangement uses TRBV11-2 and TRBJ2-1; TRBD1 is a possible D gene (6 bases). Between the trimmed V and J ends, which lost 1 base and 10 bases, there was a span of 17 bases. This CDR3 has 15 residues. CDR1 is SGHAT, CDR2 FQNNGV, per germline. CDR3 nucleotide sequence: TGTGCCAGCAGCTTAGGGGCTGGACAGCTCAGAGAGCAGTTCTTC. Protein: CASSLGAGQLREQFF.

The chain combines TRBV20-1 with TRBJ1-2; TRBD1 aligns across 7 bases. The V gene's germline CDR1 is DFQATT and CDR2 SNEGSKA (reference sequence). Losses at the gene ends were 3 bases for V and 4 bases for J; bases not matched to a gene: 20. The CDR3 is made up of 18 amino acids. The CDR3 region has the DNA TGCAGTGCTAGTGCACTAGCGGGGGCAAGGGGGCAAGGCTATGGCTACACCTTC. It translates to CSASALAGARGQGYGYTF.

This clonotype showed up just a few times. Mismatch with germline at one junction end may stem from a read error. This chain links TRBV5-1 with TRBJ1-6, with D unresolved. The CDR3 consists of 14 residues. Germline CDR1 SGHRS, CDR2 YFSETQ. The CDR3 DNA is TGTGCCAGCAGCTTGGGCTCCTATAATTCACCCCTCCACTTT. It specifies CASSLGSYNSPLHF.

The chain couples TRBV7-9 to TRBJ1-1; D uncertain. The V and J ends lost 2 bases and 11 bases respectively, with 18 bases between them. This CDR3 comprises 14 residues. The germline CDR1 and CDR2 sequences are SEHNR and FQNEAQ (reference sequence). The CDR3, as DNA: TGTGCCAGCAGCTTATTATCCCTCGGGGAGGAGGCTTTCTTT. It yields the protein CASSLLSLGEEAFF.

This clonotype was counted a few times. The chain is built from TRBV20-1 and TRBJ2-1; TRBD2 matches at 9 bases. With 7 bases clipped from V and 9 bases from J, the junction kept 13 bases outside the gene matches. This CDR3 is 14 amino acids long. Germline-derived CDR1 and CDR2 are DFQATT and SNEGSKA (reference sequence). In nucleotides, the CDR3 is TGCAGTGTCACAGCGGGACTAGCTTATAGTGAGCAGTTCTTC. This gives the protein CSVTAGLAYSEQFF.

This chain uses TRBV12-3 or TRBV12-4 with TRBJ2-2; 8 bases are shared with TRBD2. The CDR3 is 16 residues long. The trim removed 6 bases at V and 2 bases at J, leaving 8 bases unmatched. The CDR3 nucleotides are TGTGCCAGCAGGAGCCCAGGGACTAGTAACACCGGGGAGCTGTTTTTT. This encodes CASRSPGTSNTGELFF.

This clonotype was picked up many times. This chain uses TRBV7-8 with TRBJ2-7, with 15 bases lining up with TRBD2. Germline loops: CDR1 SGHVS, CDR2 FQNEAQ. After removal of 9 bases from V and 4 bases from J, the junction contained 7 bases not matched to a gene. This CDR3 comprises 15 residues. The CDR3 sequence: CASPGLAGGGYEQYF. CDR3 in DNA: TGTGCCAGTCCGGGACTAGCGGGAGGTGGATACGAGCAGTACTTC. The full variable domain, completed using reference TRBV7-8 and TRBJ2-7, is GAGVSQSPRYKVAKRGQDVALRCDPISGHVSLFWYQQALGQGPEFLTYFQNEAQLDKSGLPSDRFFAERPEGSVSTLKIQRTQQEDSAVYLCASPGLAGGGYEQYFGPGTRLTVT.

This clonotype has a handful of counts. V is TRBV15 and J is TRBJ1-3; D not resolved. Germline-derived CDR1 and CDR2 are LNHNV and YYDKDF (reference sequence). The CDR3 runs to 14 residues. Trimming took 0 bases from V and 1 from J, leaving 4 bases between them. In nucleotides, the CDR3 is TGTGCCACCAGCAGAGATCCATCTGGAAACACCATATATTTT. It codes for CATSRDPSGNTIYF. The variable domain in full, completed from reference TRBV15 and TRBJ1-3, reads DAMVIQNPRYQVTQFGKPVTLSCSQTLNHNVMYWYQQKSSQAPKLLFHYYDKDFNNEADTPDNFQSRRPNTSFCFLDIRSPGLGDTAMYLCATSRDPSGNTIYFGEGSWLTVV.

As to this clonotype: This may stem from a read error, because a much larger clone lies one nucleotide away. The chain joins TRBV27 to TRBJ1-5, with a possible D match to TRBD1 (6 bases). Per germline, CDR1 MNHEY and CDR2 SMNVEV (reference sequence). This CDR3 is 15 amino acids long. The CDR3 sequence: CASSHRRGGNQPRHF. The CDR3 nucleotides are TGTGCCAGCAGCCACCGCAGGGGAGGCAATCAGCCCCGGCATTTT.